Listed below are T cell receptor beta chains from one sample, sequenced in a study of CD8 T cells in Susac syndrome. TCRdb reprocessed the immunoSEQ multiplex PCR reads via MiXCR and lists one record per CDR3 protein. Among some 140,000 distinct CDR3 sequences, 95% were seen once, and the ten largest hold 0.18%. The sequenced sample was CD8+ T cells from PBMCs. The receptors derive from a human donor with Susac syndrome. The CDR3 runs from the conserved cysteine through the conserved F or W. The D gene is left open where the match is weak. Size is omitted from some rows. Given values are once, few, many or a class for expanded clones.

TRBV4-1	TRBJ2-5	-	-	TGCGCCAGCAGCCCAAGAGGCAGGGCAGATCAAGAGACCCAGTACTTC	CASSPRGRADQETQYF
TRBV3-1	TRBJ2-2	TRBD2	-	TGTGCCAGCAGCCAAGTCGTTAGCGGGAGCTCCGGGGAGCTGTTTTTT	CASSQVVSGSSGELFF
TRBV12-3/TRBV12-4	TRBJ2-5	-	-	TGTGCCAGCAGTCCCCTTGGGGCAGGTCAAGAGACCCAGTACTTC	CASSPLGAGQETQYF
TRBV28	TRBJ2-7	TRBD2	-	TGTGCCAGCATTCCCTCCGGCGGGAGGGGGGCCGAGCAGTACTTC	CASIPSGGRGAEQYF
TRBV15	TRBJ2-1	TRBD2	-	TGTGCCACCCGGGGACCTACGGGAGGACGCTACAATGAGCAGTTCTTC	CATRGPTGGRYNEQFF
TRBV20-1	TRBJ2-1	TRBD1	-	TGCAGTGCTAGAGATCCCGGGACAGGGGGCGGCGAACCGTTCTTC	CSARDPGTGGGEPFF
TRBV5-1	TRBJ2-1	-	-	TGCGCCAGCAGCTTGGACAGAGGATACAATGAGCAGTTCTTC	CASSLDRGYNEQFF
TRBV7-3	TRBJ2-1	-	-	TGTGCCAGCAGCTCTTTGGACCCTAAAGACAATGAGCAGTTCTTC	CASSSLDPKDNEQFF
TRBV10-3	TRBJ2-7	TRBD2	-	TGTGCCATAGCGGGAGGTATATACGAGCAGTACTTC	CAIAGGIYEQYF
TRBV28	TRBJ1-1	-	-	TGTGCCAGCAGTTTTCCCCCAACCGACACACTCACTGAAGCTTTCTTT	CASSFPPTDTLTEAFF
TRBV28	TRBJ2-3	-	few	TGTGCCAGCTCGGTTATCTCTAGGGATACGCAGTATTTT	CASSVISRDTQYF
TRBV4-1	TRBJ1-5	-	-	TGCGCCAGCAGCCAAGGGGTTCAGCCCCAGCATTTT	CASSQGVQPQHF
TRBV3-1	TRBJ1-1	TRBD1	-	TGTGCCAGCAGCCCGGGACAGAGCCGTAAAGTGAACACTGAAGCTTTCTTT	CASSPGQSRKVNTEAFF